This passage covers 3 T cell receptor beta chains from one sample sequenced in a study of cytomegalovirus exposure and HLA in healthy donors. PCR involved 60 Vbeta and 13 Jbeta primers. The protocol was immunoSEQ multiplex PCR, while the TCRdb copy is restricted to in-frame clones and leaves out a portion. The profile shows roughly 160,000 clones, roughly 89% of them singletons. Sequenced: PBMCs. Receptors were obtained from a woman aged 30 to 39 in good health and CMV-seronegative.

The CDR3 region is CASSPHWNTGELFF. CDR3 in DNA: TGCGCCAGCAGCCCCCATTGGAACACCGGGGAGCTGTTTTTT. This chain uses TRBV5-1 with TRBJ2-2; D is ambiguous. Between the trimmed V and J ends, which lost 4 bases and 1 base, there was a span of 8 bases. Germline values: CDR1 SGHRS, CDR2 YFSETQ. This CDR3 spans 14 amino acids.

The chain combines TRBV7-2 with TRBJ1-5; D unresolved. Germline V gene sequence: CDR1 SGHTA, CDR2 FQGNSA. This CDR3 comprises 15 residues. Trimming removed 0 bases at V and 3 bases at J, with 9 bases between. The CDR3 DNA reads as TGTGCCAGCAGCTTAGCGCTGCAGAACAATCAGCCCCAGCATTTT. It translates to CASSLALQNNQPQHF.

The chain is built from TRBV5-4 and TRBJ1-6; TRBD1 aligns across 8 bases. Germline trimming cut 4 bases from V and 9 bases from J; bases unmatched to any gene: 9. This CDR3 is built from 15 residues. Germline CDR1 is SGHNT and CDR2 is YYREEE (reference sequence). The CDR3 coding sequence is TGTGCCAGCAGCGTACCGACAGACAGGGGTTCACCCCTCCACTTT. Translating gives CASSVPTDRGSPLHF.